The 27 T cell receptor beta chains below come from one sample, sequenced in a study of T cells in localized non-small cell lung cancer. Produced via immunoSEQ multiplex PCR; TCRdb's table is partial and in-frame only. Seen here are about 59,000 clones, roughly 90% observed once, and the top ten hold 22%. The sample in question was peripheral blood, obtained before any cancer treatment. The receptors were sampled from a man aged 35 to 70 with stage I squamous cell lung carcinoma.

The V gene is TRBV6-6, the J gene TRBJ2-1; TRBD2 agrees at 7 bases. With V trimmed by 7 bases and J by 15 bases, 12 bases remained unmatched. Germline CDR1 MNHNY, CDR2 SVGAGI (reference sequence). This CDR3 contains 12 residues. CDR3 amino acids: CASTASGLSRFF. As DNA, the CDR3 is TGTGCCAGCACCGCTAGCGGACTGTCTCGGTTCTTC.

This clone was detected only a few times. The chain recombines TRBV5-1 with TRBJ2-3; maybe TRBD2 (6 bases). This CDR3 comprises 14 residues. The germline V gene has CDR1 SGHRS and CDR2 YFSETQ. Trimming stripped 1 base from V and 0 bases from J, with 6 bases between. The CDR3 region is CASSLRGSTDTQYF. The CDR3, as DNA: TGCGCCAGCAGCTTGCGGGGGAGCACAGATACGCAGTATTTT.

The rearrangement links TRBV21-1 to TRBJ2-7; the DNA was not used to check the table's D call, TRBD2. TRBV21-1 is designated a pseudogene. The CDR3 runs 15 residues. The CDR3 region is CASSNRLEGYYEQYF. For the CDR3, the DNA is TGTGCCAGCAGCAATAGACTGGAGGGTTACTACGAGCAGTACTTC.

V and J are TRBV19 and TRBJ2-7; the match to TRBD2 covers 9 bases. The CDR3 length is 17 residues. Germline values: CDR1 LNHDA, CDR2 SQIVND (reference sequence). V was clipped by 5 bases and J by 7 bases; unmatched bases: 18. The CDR3 DNA is TGTGCCAGTAGTCAAGCACCCCCGGGACTAGCATCGGGGGAGCAGTACTTC. Residues: CASSQAPPGLASGEQYF.

The CDR3 nucleotides read TGTGCCAGCAGTCTAAGATCACTAGCGGGAGTACTCTACACAGATACGCAGTATTTT. It is translated as CASSLRSLAGVLYTDTQYF. The V gene is TRBV27, the J gene TRBJ2-3; 11 bases align to TRBD2. CDR1 and CDR2 from the germline V gene are MNHEY and SMNVEV (reference sequence). The junction had 15 bases not matched to a gene; V was cut back by 5 bases and J by 2 bases. The CDR3 runs to 19 residues.

The V and J genes are TRBV6-6 and TRBJ1-2; D is possibly TRBD1 (6 bases). Germline-derived CDR1 and CDR2 are MNHNY and SVGAGI (reference sequence). Trimming pared 6 bases from V and 5 bases from J, leaving 19 bases between. CDR3 length: 15 residues. The CDR3 region is CASSSPGQFPYGYTF. CDR3 nucleotides: TGTGCCAGCAGCTCCCCCGGACAGTTCCCATATGGCTACACCTTC.

The V and J genes are TRBV5-1 and TRBJ2-2; D uncertain. The V gene's germline CDR1 is SGHRS and CDR2 YFSETQ. The germline V and J ends were trimmed by 0 bases and 1 base, with 10 bases remaining between them. The CDR3 runs to 16 residues. The CDR3 DNA follows: TGCGCCAGCAGCTTGGACTTGATAGGGAACACCGGGGAGCTGTTTTTT. It codes for CASSLDLIGNTGELFF.

The genes are TRBV30 and TRBJ2-3; 10 nucleotides match TRBD2. The length of the CDR3 is 13 residues. Germline V gives CDR1 GTSNPN, CDR2 SVGIG (reference sequence). Trimming removed 5 bases from V and 1 base from J; junction bases left unmatched: 0. For the CDR3, the DNA is TGTGCCTGGGGACTAGCGGGCACAGATACGCAGTATTTT. This gives the protein CAWGLAGTDTQYF.

The rearrangement joins TRBV14 to TRBJ2-1; perhaps D is TRBD1 or TRBD2 (5 bases each). V was shortened by 3 bases and J by 6 bases, with 9 bases between the two germline ends. Per the germline V gene, CDR1 is SGHDN and CDR2 is FVKESK. This CDR3 region has 13 residues. The CDR3 spells CASSHRDVNEQFF. The CDR3 coding sequence is TGTGCCAGCAGCCATAGGGACGTCAATGAGCAGTTCTTC.

This clone was detected only once. The chain combines TRBV9 with TRBJ2-1, with D possibly matching TRBD2 (7 bases). V was pared by 0 bases and J by 6 bases, with 16 bases between. CDR1 and CDR2 from the germline V gene are SGDLS and YYNGEE. The CDR3 runs 16 residues. The CDR3: CASSVAQRGQPNEQFF. As DNA, the CDR3 is TGTGCCAGCAGCGTAGCGCAGCGGGGACAACCCAATGAGCAGTTCTTC.

J is TRBJ2-7 and V is TRBV11-2; a weak D match, TRBD2 (5 bases). The CDR3 spans 16 residues. Trimming took off 1 base at V and 3 bases at J, with 16 bases between the two ends. In germline, CDR1 is SGHAT, CDR2 FQNNGV. The CDR3 loop reads CASSLGIRDGYYEQYF. CDR3 sequence (DNA): TGTGCCAGCAGCTTAGGGATTCGGGATGGCTACTACGAGCAGTACTTC. Complete variable domain (other parts from reference TRBV11-2 and TRBJ2-7): EAGVAQSPRYKIIEKRQSVAFWCNPISGHATLYWYQQILGQGPKLLIQFQNNGVVDDSQLPKDRFSAERLKGVDSTLKIQPAKLEDSAVYLCASSLGIRDGYYEQYFGPGTRLTVT.

V usage is TRBV7-3 and J usage is TRBJ2-3; either TRBD1 or TRBD2 may fit D (5 bases each). Between the trimmed V and J ends, which lost 4 bases and 2 bases, there was a span of 16 bases. There are 16 residues in the CDR3. Germline lookup yields CDR1 SGHTA and CDR2 FQGTGA. Here the CDR3 reads CASSSGPAGTTDTQYF. CDR3 DNA sequence: TGTGCCAGCAGCTCAGGGCCGGCTGGGACCACAGATACGCAGTATTTT.

This clone has more than one count but fewer than ten. The DNA of the CDR3 is TGTGCCAGCAGTTTAGCTCAAAGGAACACTGAAGCTTTCTTT. This gives the protein CASSLAQRNTEAFF. The chain uses TRBV27 and TRBJ1-1; unclear D gene. V lost 2 bases to trimming and J lost 1 base, with 8 bases between them. This CDR3 has 14 amino acids. Germline assignment: CDR1 MNHEY and CDR2 SMNVEV (reference sequence).

The chain recombines TRBV29-1 with TRBJ2-1; 8 bases match TRBD2. V dropped 1 base and J dropped 8; count of bases not matched to a gene: 7. Germline loops: CDR1 SQVTM, CDR2 ANQGSEA. The CDR3 is made up of 14 amino acids. The CDR3 is CSVEGSGGPYEQFF. CDR3 coding DNA: TGCAGCGTTGAAGGGTCGGGAGGGCCGTATGAGCAGTTCTTC.

Only a few counts were recorded for this clone. The chain joins TRBV14 to TRBJ1-5; no reliable D call. The CDR3 is 14 amino acids. Trimming left V 1 base short and J 4 bases short, with 8 bases between. Germline lookup yields CDR1 SGHDN and CDR2 FVKESK. For the CDR3, the DNA is TGTGCCAGCAGCCAAGGGGCTACTAATCAGCCCCAGCATTTT. As protein: CASSQGATNQPQHF.

The CDR3 sequence is CASTPNTRRTEAFF. The CDR3 DNA is TGTGCCAGCACCCCGAACACGAGGCGAACTGAAGCTTTCTTT. The gene calls are TRBV28 and TRBJ1-1; D unclear. CDR3 length equals 14 residues. Germline CDR1 reads MDHEN; CDR2 reads SYDVKM. The V and J ends lost 7 bases and 5 bases respectively, with 17 bases between them.

V usage is TRBV15 and J usage is TRBJ2-7; a possible D gene is TRBD1 (5 bases). This CDR3 is built from 13 residues. Germline CDR1 and CDR2: LNHNV and YYDKDF (reference sequence). The germline V and J ends were trimmed by 5 bases and 5 bases, with 13 bases remaining between them. CDR3 loop: CATSRTPLNEQYF. CDR3 in DNA: TGTGCCACCAGCCGGACACCATTGAACGAGCAGTACTTC.

CDR3 residues: CASIPEGVVYEQYF. The CDR3 DNA reads as TGTGCCAGCATCCCCGAGGGGGTCGTCTACGAGCAGTACTTC. This rearrangement joins TRBV7-8 to TRBJ2-7, with a tentative D call TRBD1 (6 bases). Germline CDR1 is SGHVS and CDR2 is FQNEAQ. Trimming stripped 7 bases from V and 3 bases from J, with 16 bases between. This CDR3 has 14 amino acids.

The J gene is TRBJ2-5, the V gene TRBV5-1; 9 bases line up with TRBD2. From germline, CDR1 is SGHRS and CDR2 YFSETQ. V trimming: 0 bases; J trimming: 5 bases; junction bases outside the gene matches: 2. CDR3 length: 14 amino acids. Written as DNA, the CDR3 is TGCGCCAGCAGCTTGGGCGGGAGGGTTGAGACCCAGTACTTC. Its protein is CASSLGGRVETQYF.

This clone was observed a single time. This chain uses TRBV7-9 with TRBJ2-2; TRBD2 aligns across 12 bases. In germline, CDR1 is SEHNR, CDR2 FQNEAQ (reference sequence). The CDR3 is 15 amino acids. Trimming removed 5 bases from V and 4 bases from J; junction bases left unmatched: 2. The CDR3 region has the DNA TGTGCCAGCAGCCCGGGACTAGCGGGCACCGGGGAGCTGTTTTTT. Translated, it gives CASSPGLAGTGELFF.

The sample holds a few counts of this clone. J is TRBJ2-7 and V is TRBV11-1; no definite D call. The CDR3 runs to 13 residues. In germline, CDR1 is SGHAT, CDR2 FQDESV (reference sequence). The V and J ends lost 5 bases and 4 bases respectively, with 12 bases between them. CDR3: CASSGSRQYEQYF. CDR3 bases: TGTGCCAGCAGCGGTAGCAGGCAGTACGAGCAGTACTTC.

The V call is TRBV7-2, the J call TRBJ2-3; a weak D match, TRBD2 (5 bases). V was clipped by 5 bases and J by 3 bases, with 12 bases between them. Per germline, CDR1 SGHTA and CDR2 FQGNSA. The CDR3 runs 14 residues. The CDR3 DNA reads TGTGCCAGCAGCCCGGGGTGGGCGACAGATACGCAGTATTTT. Translation gives CASSPGWATDTQYF.

This chain joins TRBV4-1 and TRBJ2-2; possibly TRBD1 for D (6 bases). The germline V and J ends were trimmed by 1 base and 5 bases, with 14 bases remaining between them. Germline V gene data show CDR1 as MGHRA and CDR2 as YSYEKL. The CDR3 is 16 amino acids. CDR3 bases: TGCGCCAGCAGCCAAGGTAACAGGGTTGAGACCGGGGAGCTGTTTTTT. Translation: CASSQGNRVETGELFF.

The chain combines TRBV27 with TRBJ2-1; 8 positions agree with TRBD2. V lost 6 bases to trimming and J lost 9 bases; unmatched junction nucleotides: 13. The CDR3 runs to 15 residues. Germline CDR1 reads MNHEY; CDR2 reads SMNVEV (reference sequence). The chain's CDR3 is CASRLEGTSISEQFF. As DNA, the CDR3 is TGTGCCAGCAGATTAGAGGGGACTAGTATCAGTGAGCAGTTCTTC.

The gene calls are TRBV7-2 and TRBJ2-7; possible D gene TRBD2, 6 bases. The V end was cut by 1 base, the J end by 6 bases, with 13 bases between. This CDR3 comprises 14 residues. CDR1 SGHTA and CDR2 FQGNSA come from the germline V gene. The DNA for the CDR3 is TGTGCCAGCAGCTTAGTTCGGGGAGGAGTCGAGCAGTACTTC. Residues: CASSLVRGGVEQYF.

This clone showed up just once. V gene TRBV2 combines with J gene TRBJ2-5; 7 nucleotides agree with TRBD1. In germline, CDR1 is SNHLY, CDR2 FYNNEI. CDR3 length equals 12 residues. V dropped 9 bases and J dropped 4; count of bases not matched to a gene: 5. The CDR3 loop is CARDPGGETQYF. The CDR3 nucleotides are TGTGCCAGAGACCCAGGGGGAGAGACCCAGTACTTC.

This clone was picked up a small number of times. The J gene is TRBJ2-7, the V gene TRBV2; 14 bases line up with TRBD2. In germline, CDR1 is SNHLY, CDR2 FYNNEI. This CDR3 spans 15 amino acids. With 4 bases clipped from V and 3 bases from J, the junction kept 2 bases outside the gene matches. Here the CDR3 DNA reads TGTGCCAGCAGTGGGACTAGCGGGAGGTTCTACGAGCAGTACTTC. Translation gives CASSGTSGRFYEQYF.